The entry that follows covers one TCR beta chain sequence. The sample originates from a study of T cell changes during pregnancy in multiple sclerosis. Clones were read by immunoSEQ multiplex PCR, and TCRdb kept only the in-frame ones, dropping some. The table includes approximately 130,000 clones, approximately 95% detected once. The CDR3 is 15 amino acids. Germline V gene data show CDR1 as SGHRS and CDR2 as YFSETQ. V lost 0 bases to trimming and J lost 3 bases; unmatched junction nucleotides: 4. The receptor's source is a female donor with multiple sclerosis, enrolled in a pregnancy study. The genes are TRBV5-1 and TRBJ2-5; 8 bases fit TRBD1. The sample consisted of peripheral blood, taken before pregnancy. CDR3 loop: CASSLANRGEETQYF. The CDR3 DNA is TGCGCCAGCAGCTTGGCCAACAGGGGGGAAGAGACCCAGTACTTC.